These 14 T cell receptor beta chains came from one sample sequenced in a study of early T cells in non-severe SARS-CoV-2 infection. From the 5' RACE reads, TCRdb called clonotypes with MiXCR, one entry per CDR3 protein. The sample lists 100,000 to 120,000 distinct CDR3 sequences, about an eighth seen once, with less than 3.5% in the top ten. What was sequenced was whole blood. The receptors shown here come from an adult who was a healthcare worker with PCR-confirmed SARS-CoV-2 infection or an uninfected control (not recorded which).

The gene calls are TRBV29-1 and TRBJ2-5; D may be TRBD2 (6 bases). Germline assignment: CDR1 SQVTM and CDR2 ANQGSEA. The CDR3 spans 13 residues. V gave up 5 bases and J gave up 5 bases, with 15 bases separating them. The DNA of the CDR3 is TGCAGCGTTCATGGGAGTGGGGGGGAGACCCAGTACTTC. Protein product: CSVHGSGGETQYF.

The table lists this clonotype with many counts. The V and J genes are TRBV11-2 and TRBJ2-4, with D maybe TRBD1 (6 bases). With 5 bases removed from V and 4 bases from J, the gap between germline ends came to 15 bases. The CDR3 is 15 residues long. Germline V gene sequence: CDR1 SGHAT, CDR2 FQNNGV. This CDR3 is CASSPGVQVKNIQYF. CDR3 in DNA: TGTGCCAGCAGCCCAGGGGTGCAGGTTAAAAACATTCAGTACTTC. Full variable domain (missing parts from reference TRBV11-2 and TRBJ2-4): EAGVAQSPRYKIIEKRQSVAFWCNPISGHATLYWYQQILGQGPKLLIQFQNNGVVDDSQLPKDRFSAERLKGVDSTLKIQPAKLEDSAVYLCASSPGVQVKNIQYFGAGTRLSVL.

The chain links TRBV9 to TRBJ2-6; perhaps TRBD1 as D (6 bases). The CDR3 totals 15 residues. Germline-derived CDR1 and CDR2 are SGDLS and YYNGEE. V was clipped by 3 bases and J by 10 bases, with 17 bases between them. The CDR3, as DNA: TGTGCCAGCAGCGCGTTTCAGGGGAAGGGTAACGTCCTGACTTTC. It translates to CASSAFQGKGNVLTF.

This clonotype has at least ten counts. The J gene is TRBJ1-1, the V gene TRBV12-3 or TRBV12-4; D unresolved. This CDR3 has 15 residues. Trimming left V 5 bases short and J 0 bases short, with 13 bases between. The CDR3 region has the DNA TGTGCCAGCAGTATAACACCTGACATGAACACTGAAGCTTTCTTT. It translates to CASSITPDMNTEAFF.

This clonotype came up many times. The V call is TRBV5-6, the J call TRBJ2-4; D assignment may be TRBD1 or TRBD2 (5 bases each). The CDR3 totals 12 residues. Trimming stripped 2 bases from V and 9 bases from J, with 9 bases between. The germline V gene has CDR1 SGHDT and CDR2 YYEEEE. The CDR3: CASSFQGAIQYF. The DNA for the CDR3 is TGTGCCAGCAGCTTCCAGGGAGCCATTCAGTACTTC.

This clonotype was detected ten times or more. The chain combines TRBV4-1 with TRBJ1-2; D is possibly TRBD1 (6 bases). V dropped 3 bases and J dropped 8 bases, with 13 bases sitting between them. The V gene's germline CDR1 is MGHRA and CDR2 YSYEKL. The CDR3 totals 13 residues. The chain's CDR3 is CASSQGALRGYTF. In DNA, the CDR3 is TGCGCCAGCAGCCAGGGGGCGCTGAGGGGCTACACCTTC.

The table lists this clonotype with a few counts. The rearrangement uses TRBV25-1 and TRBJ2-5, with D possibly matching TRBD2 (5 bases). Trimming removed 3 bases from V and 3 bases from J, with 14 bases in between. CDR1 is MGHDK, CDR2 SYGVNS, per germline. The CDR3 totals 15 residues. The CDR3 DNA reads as TGTGCCAGCAGTGATGCCGGGAAGAAGGAAGAGACCCAGTACTTC. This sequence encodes CASSDAGKKEETQYF.

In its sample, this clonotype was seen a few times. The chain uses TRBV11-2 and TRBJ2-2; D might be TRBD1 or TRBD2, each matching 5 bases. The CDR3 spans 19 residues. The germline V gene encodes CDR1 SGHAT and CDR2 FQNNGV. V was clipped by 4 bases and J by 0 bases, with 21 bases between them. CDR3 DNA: TGTGCCAGCAGCTCCATCCGGGGACGACAAGACACGAACACCGGGGAGCTGTTTTTT. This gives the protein CASSSIRGRQDTNTGELFF.

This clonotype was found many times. DNA of the CDR3: TGTGCCAGCCAGGGCTATACAGGGGCGCAGTATTTT. It codes for CASQGYTGAQYF. This chain connects TRBV7-3 to TRBJ2-3; TRBD1 matches 7 bases. The ends lost 8 bases at V and 10 bases at J; junction bases unmatched: 9. Germline-derived CDR1 and CDR2 are SGHTA and FQGTGA. There are 12 residues in the CDR3.

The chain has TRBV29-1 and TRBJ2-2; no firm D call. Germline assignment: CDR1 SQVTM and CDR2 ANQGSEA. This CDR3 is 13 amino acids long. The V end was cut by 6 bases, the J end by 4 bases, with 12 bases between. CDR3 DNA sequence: TGCAGCGTAAACACACACCTCACCGGGGAGCTGTTTTTT. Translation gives CSVNTHLTGELFF.

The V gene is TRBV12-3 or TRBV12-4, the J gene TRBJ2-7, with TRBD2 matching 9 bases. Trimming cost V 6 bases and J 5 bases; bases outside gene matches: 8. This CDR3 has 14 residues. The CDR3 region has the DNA TGTGCCAGCAGGCAGGCGGGGGGGGCTCACGAGCAGTACTTC. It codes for CASRQAGGAHEQYF.

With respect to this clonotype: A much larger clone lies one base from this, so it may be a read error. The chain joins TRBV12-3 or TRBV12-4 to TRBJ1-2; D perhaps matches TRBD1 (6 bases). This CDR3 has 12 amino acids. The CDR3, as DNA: TGTCCCAGCAGTATGGTTACAGGGAACTACACCTTC. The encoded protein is CPSSMVTGNYTF.

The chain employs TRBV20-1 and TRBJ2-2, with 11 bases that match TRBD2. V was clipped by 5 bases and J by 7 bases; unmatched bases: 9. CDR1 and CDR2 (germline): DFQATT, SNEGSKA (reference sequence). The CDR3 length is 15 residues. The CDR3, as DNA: TGCAGTGCTTCCGATAGCGGGAGGGGCAGCGGGGAGCTGTTTTTT. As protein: CSASDSGRGSGELFF.

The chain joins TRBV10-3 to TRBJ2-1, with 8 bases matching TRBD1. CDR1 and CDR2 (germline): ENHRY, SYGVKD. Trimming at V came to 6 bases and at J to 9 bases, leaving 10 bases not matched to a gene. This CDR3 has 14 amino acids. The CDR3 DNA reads TGTGCCATCAGGGGCCAGGGGGCCCCCGGTGAGCAGTTCTTC. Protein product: CAIRGQGAPGEQFF.